This T cell receptor beta chain was documented in a study of blood T cell repertoires in COVID-19. The CDR3 is made up of 15 amino acids. From germline, CDR1 is MNHEY and CDR2 SVGEGT. The trim removed 5 bases at V and 4 bases at J, leaving 11 bases unmatched. TCRdb's table, derived via immunoSEQ multiplex PCR, lists solely in-frame clones and lacks some. The sample has around 250,000 clones; 86% are singletons. This TCR came from a man between 60 and 75 years old with acute or convalescent COVID-19. The sample taken for sequencing was peripheral blood. The chain has TRBV6-2 or TRBV6-3 and TRBJ2-7; the match to TRBD2 covers 7 bases. The chain's CDR3 is CASSRDSGRTYEQYF. The CDR3 DNA reads TGTGCCAGCAGTCGAGATAGCGGGCGGACATACGAGCAGTACTTC.